This is a list of T cell receptor beta chains from one sample in a study of cytotoxic CD8 clonotypes in ibrutinib-treated CLL. Generated by immunoSEQ multiplex PCR, the TCRdb table keeps only in-frame clones and is missing some. In the table there are under 200,000 clones, more than 80% of which are singletons. This sample comprised PBMCs, obtained after 24 months of ibrutinib treatment. All receptors come from a human donor with chronic lymphocytic leukemia. CDR3s include the opening cysteine and the closing phenylalanine or tryptophan. Each record gives: V gene, clone size, D gene, J gene, CDR3 protein, CDR3 DNA. D genes are given only for firm matches. The listing skips clone size in some rows; elsewhere it reads once, few, many or a size class.

v_gene: TRBV5-1; abundance: -; d_gene: TRBD2; j_gene: TRBJ2-1; CDR3aa: CASSFLAGNTYNEQFF; CDR3nt: TGCGCCAGCAGCTTTTTAGCGGGGAATACTTACAATGAGCAGTTCTTC
v_gene: TRBV28; abundance: -; d_gene: -; j_gene: TRBJ2-1; CDR3aa: CASPPIGSPREQFF; CDR3nt: TGTGCCAGCCCCCCCATCGGGAGCCCCCGTGAGCAGTTCTTC
v_gene: TRBV2; abundance: once; d_gene: TRBD2; j_gene: TRBJ2-5; CDR3aa: CASKTSGGSETQYF; CDR3nt: TGTGCCAGCAAGACTAGCGGGGGTTCAGAGACCCAGTACTTC
v_gene: TRBV27; abundance: once; d_gene: -; j_gene: TRBJ2-1; CDR3aa: CASSFGSEGFYNEQFF; CDR3nt: TGTGCCAGCAGTTTTGGGTCAGAGGGATTCTACAATGAGCAGTTCTTC
v_gene: TRBV7-7; abundance: -; d_gene: -; j_gene: TRBJ1-1; CDR3aa: CASSLAPGTEAFF; CDR3nt: TGTGCCAGCAGCTTAGCCCCCGGGACTGAAGCTTTCTTT
v_gene: TRBV29-1; abundance: few; d_gene: TRBD1; j_gene: TRBJ2-5; CDR3aa: CSVVGQDQETQYF; CDR3nt: TGCAGCGTCGTAGGACAGGACCAAGAGACCCAGTACTTC
v_gene: TRBV6-5; abundance: once; d_gene: TRBD2; j_gene: TRBJ2-2; CDR3aa: CASRRLAERTGELFF; CDR3nt: TGTGCCAGCAGGCGACTAGCGGAGCGCACCGGGGAGCTGTTTTTT
v_gene: TRBV7-9; abundance: -; d_gene: -; j_gene: TRBJ2-6; CDR3aa: CASGRQATFSGANVLTF; CDR3nt: TGTGCCAGCGGCCGACAGGCTACCTTCTCTGGGGCCAACGTCCTGACTTTC
v_gene: TRBV28; abundance: once; d_gene: -; j_gene: TRBJ1-4; CDR3aa: CASSRQSTNEKLFF; CDR3nt: TGTGCCAGCAGCCGACAATCAACTAATGAAAAACTGTTTTTT
v_gene: TRBV5-8; abundance: -; d_gene: -; j_gene: TRBJ1-2; CDR3aa: CASILGEDYGYTF; CDR3nt: TGTGCCAGCATACTGGGGGAGGACTATGGCTACACCTTC
v_gene: TRBV7-6; abundance: -; d_gene: TRBD1; j_gene: TRBJ1-3; CDR3aa: CASSLIDRGTGNTIYF; CDR3nt: TGTGCCAGCAGCTTAATCGACAGGGGAACTGGAAACACCATATATTTT
v_gene: TRBV6-5; abundance: once; d_gene: -; j_gene: TRBJ1-3; CDR3aa: CASRRFTGNTIYF; CDR3nt: TGTGCCAGCAGAAGGTTCACTGGAAACACCATATATTTT
v_gene: TRBV5-6; abundance: few; d_gene: -; j_gene: TRBJ1-1; CDR3aa: CASSFGTRANTEAFF; CDR3nt: TGTGCCAGCAGCTTTGGGACCAGGGCGAACACTGAAGCTTTCTTT
v_gene: TRBV27; abundance: -; d_gene: TRBD2; j_gene: TRBJ2-3; CDR3aa: CASRPLAGVSDTQYF; CDR3nt: TGTGCCAGCAGGCCACTAGCGGGAGTGAGCGATACGCAGTATTTT
v_gene: TRBV19; abundance: -; d_gene: -; j_gene: TRBJ2-7; CDR3aa: CASSIKLSSYEQYF; CDR3nt: TGTGCCAGTAGTATTAAACTGAGCTCCTACGAGCAGTACTTC
v_gene: TRBV2; abundance: -; d_gene: TRBD2; j_gene: TRBJ2-1; CDR3aa: CASRPTTSGSPNEQFF; CDR3nt: TGTGCCAGCAGACCCACGACTAGCGGGAGTCCCAATGAGCAGTTCTTC
v_gene: TRBV19; abundance: -; d_gene: -; j_gene: TRBJ2-3; CDR3aa: CASSIGTLVGSSDTQYF; CDR3nt: TGTGCCAGTAGTATAGGAACGCTCGTAGGATCCTCAGATACGCAGTATTTT
v_gene: TRBV5-1; abundance: -; d_gene: -; j_gene: TRBJ1-3; CDR3aa: CASSPGPHSGVSGNTIYF; CDR3nt: TGCGCCAGCAGCCCAGGCCCGCACAGCGGAGTCTCTGGAAACACCATATATTTT
v_gene: TRBV28; abundance: -; d_gene: -; j_gene: TRBJ2-7; CDR3aa: CASSRRWSVYEQYF; CDR3nt: TGTGCCAGCAGCAGACGGTGGTCAGTATACGAGCAGTACTTC
v_gene: TRBV6-1; abundance: once; d_gene: TRBD1; j_gene: TRBJ2-7; CDR3aa: CASSIPTGAAYEQYF; CDR3nt: TGTGCCAGCAGTATCCCGACAGGGGCTGCCTACGAGCAGTACTTC
v_gene: TRBV7-2; abundance: -; d_gene: TRBD2; j_gene: TRBJ2-7; CDR3aa: CASSFTGTSEQYF; CDR3nt: TGTGCCAGCAGCTTCACCGGGACTAGCGAGCAGTACTTC
v_gene: TRBV5-1; abundance: -; d_gene: TRBD1; j_gene: TRBJ2-2; CDR3aa: CASSRDRGPGELFF; CDR3nt: TGCGCCAGCAGCCGCGACAGGGGCCCCGGGGAGCTGTTTTTT
v_gene: TRBV19; abundance: -; d_gene: -; j_gene: TRBJ1-1; CDR3aa: CASSILTGTEAFF; CDR3nt: TGTGCCAGTAGTATACTTACTGGCACTGAAGCTTTCTTT
v_gene: TRBV7-9; abundance: once; d_gene: TRBD2; j_gene: TRBJ2-1; CDR3aa: CASSVLATSYNEQFF; CDR3nt: TGTGCCAGCAGCGTACTAGCGACCTCCTACAATGAGCAGTTCTTC
v_gene: TRBV7-6; abundance: -; d_gene: -; j_gene: TRBJ2-7; CDR3aa: CASSGITLTDSYEQYF; CDR3nt: TGTGCCAGCAGCGGAATTACCCTAACGGACTCCTACGAGCAGTACTTC
v_gene: TRBV10-3; abundance: -; d_gene: TRBD2; j_gene: TRBJ2-3; CDR3aa: CAIRGRDTDTQYF; CDR3nt: TGTGCCATCAGGGGGAGGGACACAGATACGCAGTATTTT